This T cell receptor (beta chain) was identified in a study of metastatic and nonmetastatic thyroid tumors. Study at large: Comparative analysis of repertoires was undertaken across blood and tumor or nodule tissue obtained from malignant and benign thyroid patients.

Source study methods: For papillary thyroid cancer, a distant-metastasis classifier was constructed from CDR3 differences observed across clinicopathological groups. TCRdb re-processed the PCR reads through MiXCR. It is TCRdb's table, rather than the study itself, that gives the V and J calls and clone size. The repertoire holds just over 70,000 clones, with less than 20% as singletons. As for this clone: Its target is not known.

V shed 3 bases and J 0 bases; nucleotides not matched to a gene: 5. Germline CDR1 reads SGDLS; CDR2 reads YYNGEE. The CDR3 is 15 residues long. Every patient was untreated before thyroid surgery. Findings and limits, study-wide: The reported finding was significantly higher TCR beta diversity in malignant thyroid tumors relative to benign nodules, in blood and tumor.

Sequencing input: blood. This clonotype was sampled from a female donor with papillary thyroid cancer or a benign thyroid nodule (not recorded which). Some clones in this sample may be carry-over from other donors' samples. The chain uses TRBV9 and TRBJ2-7, with TRBD2 identical over 8 bases. This CDR3 is CASSENSGDSYEQYF. In DNA, the CDR3 is TGTGCCAGCAGCGAAAATAGCGGGGACTCCTACGAGCAGTACTTC.